This T cell receptor (beta chain) was documented in a study of Ad26.COV2.S vaccination and SARS-CoV-2 variants. Study information: Ad26.COV2.S shots went into the muscle once or twice, 56 days apart.

Only in-frame clones appear in the TCRdb table, and some are missing; sequencing was by immunoSEQ multiplex PCR. The sample includes around 420,000 clones, approximately 88% of them seen just once. Study-wide results and caveats: Analyses of TCR breadth and depth may have underestimated total T cell responses. Participants given vaccine showed non-spike TCR breadth similar to that of placebo recipients. Marked by substantial breadth, spike-specific CD8+ and CD4+ T cell responses were reportedly seen after vaccination.

The treatment here: roughly 18 received Ad26.COV2.S at low or high dose, single or two shots; about 5 received placebo; per-sample allocation not given. Collection of the samples took place on day 63 after the first injection of vaccine or placebo. About this clone itself: No antigen is known for it.

CDR3 size: 12 residues. Per germline, CDR1 SGHAT and CDR2 FQNNGV. V gave up 6 bases and J gave up 0 bases, with 6 bases separating them. The source was peripheral blood, collected in a trial of Ad26.COV2.S vaccine versus placebo. This chain joins TRBV11-2 and TRBJ2-7; no reliable D call. This TCR was recovered from a person aged 18-60 years who received the Ad26.COV2.S COVID-19 vaccine or a placebo. CDR3: CASRSSSYEQYF. In DNA form, the CDR3 reads TGTGCCAGCAGGAGCTCCTCCTACGAGCAGTACTTC.